These 20 T cell receptor beta chains share one sample of origin, sequenced in a study of cytomegalovirus exposure and HLA in healthy donors. PCR used 60 Vbeta primers and 13 Jbeta primers. Measured with immunoSEQ multiplex PCR; TCRdb has only the in-frame clones, and not every one. The listing records 150,000 to 200,000 clones. The sequenced sample consisted of PBMCs. The source is a woman under 30 in good health and CMV-seropositive.

The chain uses TRBV10-3 and TRBJ2-5; 7 bases align to TRBD2. V lost 5 bases to trimming and J lost 5 bases; unmatched junction nucleotides: 8. Germline V gene sequence: CDR1 ENHRY, CDR2 SYGVKD. This CDR3 has 14 residues. The CDR3 coding sequence is TGTGCCATCAGTTCTAGCGGCCCGAGGGAGACCCAGTACTTC. The encoded protein is CAISSSGPRETQYF.

The chain recombines TRBV30 with TRBJ1-4; D remains ambiguous. The CDR3 extends over 14 amino acids. V dropped 2 bases and J dropped 6 bases, with 13 bases sitting between them. Germline V gives CDR1 GTSNPN, CDR2 SVGIG (reference sequence). Here the CDR3 DNA reads TGTGCCTGGAGTAGTTCACGGTTGGATGAAAAACTGTTTTTT. Translation: CAWSSSRLDEKLFF.

V is TRBV6-5 and J is TRBJ1-5; D is perhaps TRBD1 (5 bases). CDR3 length: 15 residues. Germline V gives CDR1 MNHEY, CDR2 SVGAGI. The V and J ends lost 2 bases and 7 bases respectively, with 15 bases between them. The CDR3 bases are TGTGCCAGCAGTTACCCCAAGGGGTTCGACCAGCCCCAGCATTTT. Translating it yields CASSYPKGFDQPQHF.

This sequence joins TRBV4-3 and TRBJ2-2; 10 nucleotides match TRBD2. V shed 0 bases, J shed 5 bases, and the junction held 3 bases outside the gene matches. The germline V gene has CDR1 LGHNA and CDR2 YSLEER. The CDR3 spans 16 residues. This CDR3 is CASSQDFSGGTGELFF. The CDR3 nucleotides read TGCGCCAGCAGCCAAGATTTTAGCGGGGGGACCGGGGAGCTGTTTTTT.

V usage is TRBV30 and J usage is TRBJ1-1; 9 bases are a match to TRBD1. The CDR3 length is 15 residues. CDR1 is GTSNPN and CDR2 is SVGIG in the germline V gene (reference sequence). After removal of 4 bases from V and 5 bases from J, the junction contained 11 bases not matched to a gene. The CDR3 DNA is TGTGCCTGGAAGGAGGGACAGGGTCGAGAGACTGAAGCTTTCTTT. Translation gives CAWKEGQGRETEAFF.

The chain uses TRBV19 and TRBJ2-7; 13 bases align to TRBD2. The germline CDR1 and CDR2 sequences are LNHDA and SQIVND (reference sequence). The CDR3 has 16 residues. J was trimmed by 3 bases and V by 6 bases; bases with no gene match: 8. The CDR3 nucleotides read TGTGCCAGTAGCCCCCAGGGACTAGCGGGGTTCTACGAGCAGTACTTC. Translated: CASSPQGLAGFYEQYF.

The genes are TRBV7-2 and TRBJ1-2; 9 bases agree with TRBD1. Unmatched junction bases numbered 8, after V lost 7 bases and J lost 8 bases. Germline-derived CDR1 and CDR2 are SGHTA and FQGNSA. The CDR3 totals 13 residues. The CDR3 DNA is TGTGCCAGCACCCGGGGACAGGGAAACGGCTACACCTTC. Its translation: CASTRGQGNGYTF.

The chain links TRBV15 to TRBJ2-3; possible D gene TRBD2, 5 bases. Germline CDR1 LNHNV, CDR2 YYDKDF (reference sequence). V was pared by 5 bases and J by 0 bases, with 21 bases between. This CDR3 comprises 18 residues. CDR3 protein: CATSPRVGLRTSTDTQYF. DNA for the CDR3: TGTGCCACCAGCCCCCGCGTGGGCCTTCGGACTAGCACAGATACGCAGTATTTT.

This sequence joins TRBV5-6 and TRBJ2-5, with 10 bases lining up with TRBD2. The J segment lost 5 bases and the V segment lost 1 base, leaving 8 bases of the junction unmatched. The CDR3 has 16 amino acids. CDR1 and CDR2 (germline): SGHDT, YYEEEE. The CDR3 region is CASSLTGTSVRETQYF. The DNA for the CDR3 is TGTGCCAGCAGCTTGACCGGGACTAGCGTCCGCGAGACCCAGTACTTC. Using reference TRBV5-6 and TRBJ2-5 for the parts outside the CDR3, the full variable domain is DAGVTQSPTHLIKTRGQQVTLRCSPKSGHDTVSWYQQALGQGPQFIFQYYEEEERQRGNFPDRFSGHQFPNYSSELNVNALLLGDSALYLCASSLTGTSVRETQYFGPGTRLLVL.

This chain joins TRBV4-1 and TRBJ1-3; no clear D. This CDR3 has 15 amino acids. Trimming shortened V by 5 bases and J by 2 bases, and 13 bases separated the two germline ends. The germline CDR1 and CDR2 sequences are MGHRA and YSYEKL. The CDR3 DNA sequence: TGCGCCAGCAGCGAGGTCGGGAGGGCTGGAAACACCATATATTTT. Its translation is CASSEVGRAGNTIYF.

The chain combines TRBV4-2 with TRBJ1-3; D remains ambiguous. V lost 2 bases and J 3 bases, leaving 14 bases between the germline ends. This CDR3 spans 16 amino acids. CDR1 and CDR2 (germline): LGHNA, YNFKEQ. CDR3 sequence reads: CASSQLRAFLGNTIYF. The CDR3 DNA is TGTGCCAGCAGCCAACTTAGAGCTTTTCTTGGAAACACCATATATTTT.

V is TRBV6-1 and J is TRBJ1-1; 7 nucleotides agree with TRBD1. The J segment lost 5 bases and the V segment lost 8 bases, leaving 2 bases of the junction unmatched. The CDR3 spans 11 residues. Germline CDR1 is MNHNS and CDR2 is SASEGT. The CDR3 coding sequence is TGTGCCAGCGTACAGGGGACTGAAGCTTTCTTT. Translation: CASVQGTEAFF.

V is TRBV6-1 and J is TRBJ2-5; TRBD1 agrees at 8 bases. V was pared by 3 bases and J by 5 bases, with 14 bases of the junction left unmatched. This CDR3 region has 17 residues. Germline V gene lookup returns CDR1 MNHNS and CDR2 SASEGT. DNA of the CDR3: TGTGCCAGCAGTGAGGTGTCCGGGACAGGCCCGGGGGAGACCCAGTACTTC. Translated: CASSEVSGTGPGETQYF.

This chain links TRBV29-1 with TRBJ2-5, with D tentatively TRBD2 (5 bases). V was trimmed by 3 bases and J by 5 bases, leaving 13 bases between them. Per germline, CDR1 SQVTM and CDR2 ANQGSEA. CDR3 length: 13 residues. The CDR3 DNA reads as TGCAGCGTTGAGCGTTCGGGCGGGGAGACCCAGTACTTC. Its translation: CSVERSGGETQYF.

The chain recombines TRBV2 with TRBJ1-5; D is undetermined. Deletions cut 4 bases from V and 5 bases from J, with 9 bases between. Per the germline V gene, CDR1 is SNHLY and CDR2 is FYNNEI. The CDR3 is made up of 13 amino acids. As DNA, the CDR3 is TGTGCCAGCAGTGGAGACACCCATCAGCCCCAGCATTTT. Encoded protein: CASSGDTHQPQHF.

The V gene is TRBV7-6, the J gene TRBJ2-1; D might be TRBD1 (7 bases). There are 15 residues in the CDR3. Deletions cut 4 bases from V and 8 bases from J, with 18 bases between. Germline V lookup: CDR1 SGHVS, CDR2 FNYEAQ. Here the CDR3 DNA reads TGTGCCAGCAGCTCGGACAGGAGGGGTAGTGATGAGCAGTTCTTC. Its translation is CASSSDRRGSDEQFF.

V usage is TRBV7-9 and J usage is TRBJ2-7, with 8 positions matching TRBD1. V was clipped by 4 bases and J by 4 bases; unmatched bases: 6. CDR3 length equals 14 residues. Germline V gives CDR1 SEHNR, CDR2 FQNEAQ (reference sequence). The CDR3 is CASSSWTGSYEQYF. The CDR3 bases are TGTGCCAGCAGCTCCTGGACAGGGAGTTACGAGCAGTACTTC.

This sequence joins TRBV4-2 and TRBJ2-1; TRBD2 is a possible D gene (5 bases). CDR3 length: 16 residues. V was cut by 0 bases and J by 4 bases, with 13 bases left in between. Looked up from germline, CDR1 is LGHNA and CDR2 is YNFKEQ. The CDR3 sequence: CASSQDMRASYNEQFF. CDR3 nucleotide sequence: TGTGCCAGCAGCCAAGATATGAGGGCTAGTTACAATGAGCAGTTCTTC.

The J gene is TRBJ2-3, the V gene TRBV7-6; TRBD2 aligns across 7 bases. CDR1 and CDR2 from the germline V gene are SGHVS and FNYEAQ. CDR3 length: 14 amino acids. The J segment lost 5 bases and the V segment lost 10 bases, leaving 12 bases of the junction unmatched. The CDR3, as DNA: TGTGCCATAGGCGGGGGACCCGCGGGAGATACGCAGTATTTT. Translation: CAIGGGPAGDTQYF.

The chain combines TRBV6-1 with TRBJ1-2; D is undetermined. Per the germline V gene, CDR1 is MNHNS and CDR2 is SASEGT. V was shortened by 2 bases and J by 5 bases, with 9 bases between the two germline ends. CDR3 length: 13 amino acids. Written as DNA, the CDR3 is TGTGCCAGCAGTGAACCAGGTTTATATGGCTACACCTTC. Translating it yields CASSEPGLYGYTF.